This entry features one TCR beta chain sequence. This sample is part of a study of blood T cells in healthy people across ages. With a J-beta primer mix and a sample-barcoded 5' primer, a second PCR ran roughly 6 to 11 cycles. In TCRdb, the 5' RACE reads were re-called with MiXCR into one record per CDR3 protein. In the table there are roughly 1,300,000 distinct CDR3 sequences, 55% to 75% of which are singletons. The germline gives CDR1 DFQATT, CDR2 SNEGSKA (reference sequence). The CDR3 is made up of 13 amino acids. Trimming at V came to 6 bases and at J to 7 bases, leaving 11 bases not matched to a gene.

The TCR sequence derives from a young man in good health. The sequenced sample was blood. The chain uses TRBV20-1 and TRBJ1-2; 7 bases line up with TRBD1. This CDR3 is CSASETGSSGYTF. The CDR3 bases are TGCAGTGCGTCAGAGACAGGGTCGTCTGGCTACACCTTC.